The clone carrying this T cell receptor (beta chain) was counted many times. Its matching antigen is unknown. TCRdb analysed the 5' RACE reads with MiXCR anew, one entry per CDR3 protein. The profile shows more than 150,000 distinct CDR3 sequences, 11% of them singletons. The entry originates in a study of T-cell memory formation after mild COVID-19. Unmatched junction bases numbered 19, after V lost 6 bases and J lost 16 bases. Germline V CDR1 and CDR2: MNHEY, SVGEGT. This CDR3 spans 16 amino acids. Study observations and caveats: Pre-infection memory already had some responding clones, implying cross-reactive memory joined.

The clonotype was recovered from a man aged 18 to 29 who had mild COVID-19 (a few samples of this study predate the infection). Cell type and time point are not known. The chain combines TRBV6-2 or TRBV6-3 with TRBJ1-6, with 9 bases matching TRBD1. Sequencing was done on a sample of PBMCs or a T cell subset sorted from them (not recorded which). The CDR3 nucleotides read TGTGCCAGCAGAACCACGCGGGGGACAGGGTCTCCGGCACTCCACTTT. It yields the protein CASRTTRGTGSPALHF.